This entry features one TCR beta chain sequence. Symptom resolution, clearance, or two negative PCRs marked donors in Cohort 3 as recovered. Sequencing used immunoSEQ multiplex PCR; TCRdb keeps in-frame clones, though not all of them. The sample records hundreds of thousands of clones, around nine tenths being singletons. Germline CDR1 and CDR2: LGHDT and YNNKEL (reference sequence). Trimming pared 1 base from V and 5 bases from J, leaving 14 bases between. The CDR3 contains 15 residues. The data were obtained in a study of blood T cell repertoires in COVID-19. Sequences were obtained from PBMCs or T cells enriched from blood (not recorded which). This sequence was found in a man in his fifties or sixties who had recovered from COVID-19. The V gene is TRBV3-1 (or the pseudogene TRBV3-2), the J gene TRBJ2-5; maybe TRBD1 (6 bases). The CDR3 is CASSQGGGTRETQYF. The CDR3 coding sequence is TGTGCCAGCAGCCAAGGAGGGGGTACCCGGGAGACCCAGTACTTC.